A single sample is the source of the 18 T cell receptor beta chains below, sequenced in a study of cytomegalovirus exposure and HLA in healthy donors. With 60 Vbeta and 13 Jbeta primers, the PCR was carried out. Method: immunoSEQ multiplex PCR; TCRdb's copy keeps in-frame clones and lacks some. The sample has 150,000 or so clones, approximately 84% seen once. Sequencing input: PBMCs. The receptors here all came from a woman aged 50 to 60 in good health and CMV-seropositive.

The chain uses TRBV30 and TRBJ1-6, with D maybe TRBD1 (5 bases). Per the germline V gene, CDR1 is GTSNPN and CDR2 is SVGIG (reference sequence). This CDR3 region has 12 residues. V was pared by 4 bases and J by 11 bases, with 12 bases between. CDR3 nucleotide sequence: TGTGCCTGGACCCCCGCGGGGGCACCCCTCCACTTT. Its translation: CAWTPAGAPLHF. Looking up the rest from reference TRBV30 and TRBJ1-6 gives the full variable domain: SQTIHQWPATLVQPVGSPLSLECTVEGTSNPNLYWYRQAAGRGLQLLFYSVGIGQISSEVPQNLSASRPQDRQFILSSKKLLLSDSGFYLCAWTPAGAPLHFGNGTRLTVT.

With respect to this clone: Sequence at one end of the junction differs from germline and may be a read error. V gene TRBV18 combines with J gene TRBJ2-1, with TRBD2 matching over 8 bases. Germline values: CDR1 KGHSH, CDR2 LQKENI. The CDR3 is made up of 14 amino acids. The CDR3 nucleotides are TGTGCCAGCTCACCCTCAGGACTAGCACGTAGGCTGGTCTTC. This translates into CASSPSGLARRLVF. Drawing the rest from reference TRBV18 and TRBJ2-1, the complete variable domain is NAGVMQNPRHLVRRRGQEARLRCSPMKGHSHVYWYRQLPEEGLKFMVYLQKENIIDESGMPKERFSAEFPKEGPSILRIQQVVRGDSAAYFCASSPSGLARRLVFGPGTRLTVL.

The chain couples TRBV19 to TRBJ1-5; a possible D gene is TRBD1 (6 bases). Deletions cut 3 bases from V and 7 bases from J, with 16 bases between. Germline assignment: CDR1 LNHDA and CDR2 SQIVND (reference sequence). The CDR3 covers 15 residues. The CDR3 coding sequence is TGTGCCAGTAGTATTACAGGGAAAGGAGGCCAGCCCCAGCATTTT. Translation gives CASSITGKGGQPQHF.

This clone was picked up one time. A read error may produce the germline difference seen at one junction end. The V and J genes are TRBV7-9 and TRBJ1-1; D gene unclear. Per germline, CDR1 SEHNR and CDR2 FQNEAQ (reference sequence). The CDR3 loop spans 14 amino acids. The CDR3 here is CSSSPLLEGDEAFF. CDR3 DNA: TGTTCCAGCAGCCCTTTACTCGAGGGAGATGAAGCTTTCTTT.

The CDR3 DNA is TGTGCCAGCAGCTTAGTTGGGGGCATGAACACTGAAGCTTTCTTT. Protein sequence: CASSLVGGMNTEAFF. The gene calls are TRBV7-2 and TRBJ1-1, with D maybe TRBD1 (6 bases). Trimming shortened V by 1 base and J by 0 bases, and 9 bases separated the two germline ends. Germline assignment: CDR1 SGHTA and CDR2 FQGNSA. CDR3 size: 15 residues.

The CDR3 loop reads CAWRQGTGKYF. The CDR3, as DNA: TGTGCCTGGAGGCAAGGAACAGGGAAGTACTTC. The genes are TRBV30 and TRBJ2-7; perhaps TRBD1 as D (6 bases). The CDR3 covers 11 residues. Germline V gene data show CDR1 as GTSNPN and CDR2 as SVGIG (reference sequence). With 3 bases removed from V and 11 bases from J, the gap between germline ends came to 14 bases. Looking up the rest from reference TRBV30 and TRBJ2-7 gives the full variable domain: SQTIHQWPATLVQPVGSPLSLECTVEGTSNPNLYWYRQAAGRGLQLLFYSVGIGQISSEVPQNLSASRPQDRQFILSSKKLLLSDSGFYLCAWRQGTGKYFGPGTRLTVT.

V usage is TRBV19 and J usage is TRBJ2-7; TRBD1 might be the D (6 bases). Trimming cost V 6 bases and J 3 bases, with 21 bases left between them. The CDR3 extends over 16 amino acids. The germline gives CDR1 LNHDA, CDR2 SQIVND (reference sequence). CDR3 DNA: TGTGCCAGTAGCCCAGCACAGGGACCCCAGGTCTACGAGCAGTACTTC. Translation gives CASSPAQGPQVYEQYF.

The V gene is TRBV5-1, the J gene TRBJ2-1; 8 bases line up with TRBD2. Germline CDR1 is SGHRS and CDR2 is YFSETQ. With V trimmed by 0 bases and J by 5 bases, 4 bases remained unmatched. The CDR3 is 15 amino acids. Here the CDR3 reads CASSLEVLADNEQFF. CDR3 coding DNA: TGCGCCAGCAGCTTGGAGGTACTAGCGGACAATGAGCAGTTCTTC.

This clone occurred once. The CDR3 bases are TGTGCCAGAAAACGAGAGGGGAACACTGAAGCTTTCTTT. It is translated as CARKREGNTEAFF. The V gene is TRBV7-9, the J gene TRBJ1-1; unclear D gene. The CDR3 spans 13 residues. V shed 9 bases and J shed 1 base, with 12 bases lying between them. CDR1 is SEHNR, CDR2 FQNEAQ, per germline (reference sequence).

Only one count was recorded for this clone. The V and J genes are TRBV4-3 and TRBJ2-5; 11 positions agree with TRBD2. V shed 0 bases, J shed 4 bases, and the junction held 13 bases outside the gene matches. Germline values: CDR1 LGHNA, CDR2 YSLEER. The CDR3 sequence is 19 residues long. CDR3 protein: CASSQESPVGLAGGETQYF. The CDR3 coding sequence is TGCGCCAGCAGCCAAGAGAGTCCGGTTGGGCTAGCGGGAGGAGAGACCCAGTACTTC.

This clone showed up just once. The chain is built from TRBV19 and TRBJ1-1, with TRBD1 as a possible D gene (5 bases). Germline V gene sequence: CDR1 LNHDA, CDR2 SQIVND (reference sequence). This CDR3 is built from 13 residues. The V and J ends lost 6 bases and 5 bases respectively, with 13 bases between them. The CDR3 DNA is TGTGCCAGTAGGTCAGGGTTTGGGACTGAAGCTTTCTTT. Its protein is CASRSGFGTEAFF.

V gene TRBV5-1 combines with J gene TRBJ1-4; possible D gene TRBD1, 5 bases. The V end was cut by 2 bases, the J end by 2 bases, with 13 bases between. The length of the CDR3 is 16 residues. The germline V gene has CDR1 SGHRS and CDR2 YFSETQ. CDR3 in amino acids: CASSLNPRATNEKLFF. The CDR3 region has the DNA TGCGCCAGCAGCTTAAATCCCAGGGCGACTAATGAAAAACTGTTTTTT.

The chain uses TRBV7-9 and TRBJ1-1, with D unresolved. V lost 3 bases and J lost 3, with 11 bases in between. The CDR3 runs to 14 residues. Germline V gene lookup returns CDR1 SEHNR and CDR2 FQNEAQ (reference sequence). CDR3 sequence reads: CASSFGQIYTEAFF. The CDR3 DNA reads as TGTGCCAGCAGCTTTGGGCAGATCTACACTGAAGCTTTCTTT.

This chain links TRBV6-1 with TRBJ2-7; 10 nucleotides match TRBD2. The germline gives CDR1 MNHNS, CDR2 SASEGT. CDR3 length: 14 residues. J lost 3 bases, V lost 10 bases, and 9 bases had no gene match. The CDR3 DNA follows: TGTGCCACCGCACAGCTAGCGGGAGTCTACGAGCAGTACTTC. This gives the protein CATAQLAGVYEQYF.

The J gene is TRBJ2-2, the V gene TRBV30, with D perhaps matching TRBD1 (5 bases). Trimming removed 2 bases from V and 4 bases from J, with 14 bases in between. Per germline, CDR1 GTSNPN and CDR2 SVGIG (reference sequence). This CDR3 is 15 amino acids long. As DNA, the CDR3 is TGTGCCTGGAGTTCAAGGGGTTTCGCCACCGGGGAGCTGTTTTTT. Encoded protein: CAWSSRGFATGELFF.

The V and J genes are TRBV27 and TRBJ2-7; D possibly corresponds to TRBD2 (5 bases). Per the germline V gene, CDR1 is MNHEY and CDR2 is SMNVEV (reference sequence). V was trimmed by 3 bases and J by 6 bases, leaving 9 bases between them. There are 12 residues in the CDR3. As DNA, the CDR3 is TGTGCCAGCAGTTTTACGCGGGCCGAGCAGTACTTC. Encoded protein: CASSFTRAEQYF.

This chain connects TRBV10-3 to TRBJ1-1; the D is unclear. The CDR3 is 11 amino acids. Germline V lookup: CDR1 ENHRY, CDR2 SYGVKD. Trimming removed 6 bases at V and 7 bases at J, with 9 bases between. The DNA for the CDR3 is TGTGCCATCAGCCAATACAGTGAAGCTTTCTTT. This gives the protein CAISQYSEAFF.

The CDR3 spells CASSLRERTGSTPRGTEAFF. The CDR3 nucleotides are TGCGCCAGCAGCTTACGCGAACGGACAGGGTCAACGCCCAGGGGGACTGAAGCTTTCTTT. The V call is TRBV5-1, the J call TRBJ1-1; 8 bases are a match to TRBD1. The length of the CDR3 is 20 residues. Germline-derived CDR1 and CDR2 are SGHRS and YFSETQ. J was trimmed by 5 bases and V by 2 bases; bases with no gene match: 23. The full variable domain, in which reference TRBV5-1 and TRBJ1-1 provide the parts outside the CDR3, is KAGVTQTPRYLIKTRGQQVTLSCSPISGHRSVSWYQQTPGQGLQFLFEYFSETQRNKGNFPGRFSGRQFSNSRSEMNVSTLELGDSALYLCASSLRERTGSTPRGTEAFFGQGTRLTVV.